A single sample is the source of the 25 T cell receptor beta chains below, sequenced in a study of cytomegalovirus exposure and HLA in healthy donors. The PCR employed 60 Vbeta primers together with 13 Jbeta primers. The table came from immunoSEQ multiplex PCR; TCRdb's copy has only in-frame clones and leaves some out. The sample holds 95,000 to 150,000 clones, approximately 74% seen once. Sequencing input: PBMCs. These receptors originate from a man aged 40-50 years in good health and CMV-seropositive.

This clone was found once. The CDR3 sequence: CASRGRGISGNEQFF. In nucleotides, the CDR3 is TGTGCCAGCAGAGGCAGGGGGATCTCGGGTAATGAGCAGTTCTTC. The chain carries TRBV5-4 and TRBJ2-1; TRBD1 matches 7 bases. CDR1 SGHNT and CDR2 YYREEE come from the germline V gene (reference sequence). V dropped 5 bases and J dropped 7; count of bases not matched to a gene: 12. This CDR3 is built from 15 residues.

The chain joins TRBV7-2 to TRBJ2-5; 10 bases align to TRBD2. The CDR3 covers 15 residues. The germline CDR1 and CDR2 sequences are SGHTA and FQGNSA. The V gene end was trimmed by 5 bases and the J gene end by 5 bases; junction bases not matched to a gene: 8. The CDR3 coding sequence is TGTGCCAGCAGCCCCCAGCGGGGGGGCCGCGAGACCCAGTACTTC. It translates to CASSPQRGGRETQYF. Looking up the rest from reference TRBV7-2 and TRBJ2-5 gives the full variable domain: GAGVSQSPSNKVTEKGKDVELRCDPISGHTALYWYRQSLGQGLEFLIYFQGNSAPDKSGLPSDRFSAERTGGSVSTLTIQRTQQEDSAVYLCASSPQRGGRETQYFGPGTRLLVL.

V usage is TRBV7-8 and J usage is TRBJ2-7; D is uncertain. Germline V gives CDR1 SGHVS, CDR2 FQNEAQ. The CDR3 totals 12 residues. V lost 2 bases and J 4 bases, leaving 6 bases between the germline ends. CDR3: CASSLTEYEQYF. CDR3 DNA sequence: TGTGCCAGCAGCTTAACTGAGTACGAGCAGTACTTC.

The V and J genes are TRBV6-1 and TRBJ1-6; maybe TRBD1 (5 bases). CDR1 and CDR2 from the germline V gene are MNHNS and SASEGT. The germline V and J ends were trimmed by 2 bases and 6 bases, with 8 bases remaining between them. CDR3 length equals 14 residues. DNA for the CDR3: TGTGCCAGCAGTGAAAGACAGTCTAATTCACCCCTCCACTTT. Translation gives CASSERQSNSPLHF.

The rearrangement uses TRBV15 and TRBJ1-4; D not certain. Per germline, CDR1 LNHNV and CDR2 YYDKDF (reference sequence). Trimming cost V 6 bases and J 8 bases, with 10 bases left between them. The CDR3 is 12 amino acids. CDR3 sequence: CATRGGEEKLFF. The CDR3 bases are TGTGCCACCAGGGGAGGAGAGGAAAAACTGTTTTTT.

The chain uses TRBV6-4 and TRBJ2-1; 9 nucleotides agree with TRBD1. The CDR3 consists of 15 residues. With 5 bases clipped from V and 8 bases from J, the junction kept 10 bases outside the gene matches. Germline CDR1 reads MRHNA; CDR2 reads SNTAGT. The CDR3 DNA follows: TGTGCCAGCAGTACCGGGACAGGGAATATCGATGAGCAGTTCTTC. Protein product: CASSTGTGNIDEQFF.

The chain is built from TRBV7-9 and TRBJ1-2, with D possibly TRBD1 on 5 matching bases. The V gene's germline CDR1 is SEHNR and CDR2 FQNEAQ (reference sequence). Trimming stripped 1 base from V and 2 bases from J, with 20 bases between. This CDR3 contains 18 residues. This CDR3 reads CASSLGRARKGVNYGYTF. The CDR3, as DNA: TGTGCCAGCAGCTTAGGCCGGGCCCGTAAAGGGGTGAACTATGGCTACACCTTC.

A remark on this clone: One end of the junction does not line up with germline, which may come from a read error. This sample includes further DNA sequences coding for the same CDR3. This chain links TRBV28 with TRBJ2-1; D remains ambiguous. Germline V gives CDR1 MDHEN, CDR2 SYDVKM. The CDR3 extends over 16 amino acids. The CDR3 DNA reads TGTGCCAGCAGTTTTGTGCGGAGCGCCCTACGGAGTGAGCAATTCTTC. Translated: CASSFVRSALRSEQFF.

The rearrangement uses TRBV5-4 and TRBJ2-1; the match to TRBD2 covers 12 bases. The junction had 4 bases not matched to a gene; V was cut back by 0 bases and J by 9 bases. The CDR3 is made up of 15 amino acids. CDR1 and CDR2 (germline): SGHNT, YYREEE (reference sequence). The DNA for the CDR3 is TGTGCCAGCAGCTTGGGGACTAGCGGGATGGTTGAGCAGTTCTTC. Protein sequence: CASSLGTSGMVEQFF. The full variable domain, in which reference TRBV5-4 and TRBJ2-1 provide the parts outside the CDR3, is ETGVTQSPTHLIKTRGQQVTLRCSSQSGHNTVSWYQQALGQGPQFIFQYYREEENGRGNFPPRFSGLQFPNYSSELNVNALELDDSALYLCASSLGTSGMVEQFFGPGTRLTVL.

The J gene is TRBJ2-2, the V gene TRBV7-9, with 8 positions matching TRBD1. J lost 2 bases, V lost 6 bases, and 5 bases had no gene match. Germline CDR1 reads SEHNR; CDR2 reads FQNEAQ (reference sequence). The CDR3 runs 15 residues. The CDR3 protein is CASSSDRANTGELFF. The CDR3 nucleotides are TGTGCCAGCAGTTCGGACAGGGCCAACACCGGGGAGCTGTTTTTT. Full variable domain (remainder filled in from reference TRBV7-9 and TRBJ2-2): DTGVSQNPRHKITKRGQNVTFRCDPISEHNRLYWYRQTLGQGPEFLTYFQNEAQLEKSRLLSDRFSAERPKGSFSTLEIQRTEQGDSAMYLCASSSDRANTGELFFGEGSRLTVL.

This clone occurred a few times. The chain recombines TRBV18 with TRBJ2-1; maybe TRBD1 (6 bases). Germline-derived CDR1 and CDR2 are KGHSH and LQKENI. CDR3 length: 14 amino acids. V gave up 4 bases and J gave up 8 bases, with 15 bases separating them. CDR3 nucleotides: TGTGCCAGCTCACTGCCAGGGGTGGTTGATGAGCAGTTCTTC. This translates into CASSLPGVVDEQFF.

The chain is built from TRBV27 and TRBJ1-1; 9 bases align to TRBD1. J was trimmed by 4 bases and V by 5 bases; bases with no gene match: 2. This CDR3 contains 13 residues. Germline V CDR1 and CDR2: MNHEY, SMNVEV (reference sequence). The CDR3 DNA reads TGTGCCAGCAGTAAGACAGGGGGCACTGAAGCTTTCTTT. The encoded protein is CASSKTGGTEAFF.

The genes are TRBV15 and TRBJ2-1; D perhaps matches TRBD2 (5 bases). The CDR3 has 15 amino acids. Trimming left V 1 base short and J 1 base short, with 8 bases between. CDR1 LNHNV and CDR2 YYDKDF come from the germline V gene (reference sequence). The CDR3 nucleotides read TGTGCCACCAGCAGAGCTCGGGGTTCCTACAATGAGCAGTTCTTC. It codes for CATSRARGSYNEQFF.

CDR3: CASRYRGGQPQHF. The CDR3 DNA reads as TGTGCCAGCAGATACAGGGGCGGTCAGCCCCAGCATTTT. This chain joins TRBV6-5 and TRBJ1-5; 7 nucleotides align to TRBD1. J lost 6 bases, V lost 6 bases, and 5 bases had no gene match. Germline V gives CDR1 MNHEY, CDR2 SVGAGI. The CDR3 covers 13 residues.

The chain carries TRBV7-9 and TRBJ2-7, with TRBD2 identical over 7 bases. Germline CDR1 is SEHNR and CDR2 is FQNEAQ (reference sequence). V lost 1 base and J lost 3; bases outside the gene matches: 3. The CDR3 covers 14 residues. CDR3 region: CASSLDGGDYEQYF. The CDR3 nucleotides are TGTGCCAGCAGCTTAGATGGGGGGGACTACGAGCAGTACTTC. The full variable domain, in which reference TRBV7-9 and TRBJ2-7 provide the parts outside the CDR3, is DTGVSQNPRHKITKRGQNVTFRCDPISEHNRLYWYRQTLGQGPEFLTYFQNEAQLEKSRLLSDRFSAERPKGSFSTLEIQRTEQGDSAMYLCASSLDGGDYEQYFGPGTRLTVT.

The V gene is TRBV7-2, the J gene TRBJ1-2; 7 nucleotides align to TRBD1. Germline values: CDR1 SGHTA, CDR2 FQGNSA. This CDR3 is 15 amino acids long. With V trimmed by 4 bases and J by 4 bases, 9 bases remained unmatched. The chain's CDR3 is CASSSKTGVGYGYTF. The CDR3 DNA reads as TGTGCCAGCAGCTCAAAAACAGGGGTCGGCTATGGCTACACCTTC.

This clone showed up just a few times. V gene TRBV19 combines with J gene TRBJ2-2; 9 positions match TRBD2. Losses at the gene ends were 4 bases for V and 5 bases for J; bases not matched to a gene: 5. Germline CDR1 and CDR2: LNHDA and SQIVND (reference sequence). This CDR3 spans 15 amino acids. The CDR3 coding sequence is TGTGCCAGTAGTACTCTAGCGGGAATGACCGGGGAGCTGTTTTTT. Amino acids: CASSTLAGMTGELFF.

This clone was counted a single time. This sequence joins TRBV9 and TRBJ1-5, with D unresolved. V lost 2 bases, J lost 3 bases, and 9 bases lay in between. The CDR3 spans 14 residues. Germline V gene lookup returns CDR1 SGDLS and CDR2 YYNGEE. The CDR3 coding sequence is TGTGCCAGCAGCGTTTGGCAGGACAATCAGCCCCAGCATTTT. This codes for CASSVWQDNQPQHF.

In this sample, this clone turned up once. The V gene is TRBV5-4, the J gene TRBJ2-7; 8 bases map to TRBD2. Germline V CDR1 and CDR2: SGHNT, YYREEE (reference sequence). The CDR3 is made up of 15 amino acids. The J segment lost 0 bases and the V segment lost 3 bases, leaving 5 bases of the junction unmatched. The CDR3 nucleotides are TGTGCCAGCAGCTCCTCCAGCGGGGGCTCCTACGAGCAGTACTTC. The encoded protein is CASSSSSGGSYEQYF.

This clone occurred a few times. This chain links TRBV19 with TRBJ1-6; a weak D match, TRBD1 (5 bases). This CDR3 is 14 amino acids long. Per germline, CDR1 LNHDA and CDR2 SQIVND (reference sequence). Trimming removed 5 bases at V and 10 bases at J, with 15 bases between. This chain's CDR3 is CASSPPGMPSPLHF. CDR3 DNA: TGTGCCAGTAGTCCCCCAGGGATGCCGTCACCCCTCCACTTT.

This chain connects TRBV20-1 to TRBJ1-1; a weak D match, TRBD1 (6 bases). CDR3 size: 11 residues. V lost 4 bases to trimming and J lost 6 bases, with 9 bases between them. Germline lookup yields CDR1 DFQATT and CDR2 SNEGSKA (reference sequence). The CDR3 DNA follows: TGCAGTGCTATTGACAGGCCTGAAGCTTTCTTT. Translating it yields CSAIDRPEAFF.

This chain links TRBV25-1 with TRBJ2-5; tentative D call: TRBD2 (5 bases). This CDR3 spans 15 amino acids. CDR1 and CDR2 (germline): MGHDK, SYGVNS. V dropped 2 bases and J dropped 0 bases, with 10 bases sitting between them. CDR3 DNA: TGTGCCAGCAGTGAACTTGGGCGGGACCAAGAGACCCAGTACTTC. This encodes CASSELGRDQETQYF.

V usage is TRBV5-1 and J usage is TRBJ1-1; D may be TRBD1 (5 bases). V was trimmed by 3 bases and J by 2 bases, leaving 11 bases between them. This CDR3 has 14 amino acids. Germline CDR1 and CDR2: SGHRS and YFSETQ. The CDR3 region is CASSSLTVNTEAFF. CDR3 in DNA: TGCGCCAGCAGCTCCCTGACAGTAAACACTGAAGCTTTCTTT.

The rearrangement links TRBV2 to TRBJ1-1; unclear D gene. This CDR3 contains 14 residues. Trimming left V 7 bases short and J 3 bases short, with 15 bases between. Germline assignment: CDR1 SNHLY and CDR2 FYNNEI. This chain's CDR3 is CASTPVGVDTEAFF. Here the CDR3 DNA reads TGTGCCAGCACACCCGTCGGGGTCGACACTGAAGCTTTCTTT.

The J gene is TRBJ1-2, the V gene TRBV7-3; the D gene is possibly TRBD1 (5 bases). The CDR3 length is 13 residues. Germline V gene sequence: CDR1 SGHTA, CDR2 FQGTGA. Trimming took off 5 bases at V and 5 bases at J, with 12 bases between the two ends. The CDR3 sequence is CASSPGLGYGYTF. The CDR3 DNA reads TGTGCCAGCAGCCCAGGGCTCGGGTATGGCTACACCTTC. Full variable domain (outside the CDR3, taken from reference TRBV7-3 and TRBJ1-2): GAGVSQTPSNKVTEKGKYVELRCDPISGHTALYWYRQSLGQGPEFLIYFQGTGAADDSGLPNDRFFAVRPEGSVSTLKIQRTERGDSAVYLCASSPGLGYGYTFGSGTRLTVV.